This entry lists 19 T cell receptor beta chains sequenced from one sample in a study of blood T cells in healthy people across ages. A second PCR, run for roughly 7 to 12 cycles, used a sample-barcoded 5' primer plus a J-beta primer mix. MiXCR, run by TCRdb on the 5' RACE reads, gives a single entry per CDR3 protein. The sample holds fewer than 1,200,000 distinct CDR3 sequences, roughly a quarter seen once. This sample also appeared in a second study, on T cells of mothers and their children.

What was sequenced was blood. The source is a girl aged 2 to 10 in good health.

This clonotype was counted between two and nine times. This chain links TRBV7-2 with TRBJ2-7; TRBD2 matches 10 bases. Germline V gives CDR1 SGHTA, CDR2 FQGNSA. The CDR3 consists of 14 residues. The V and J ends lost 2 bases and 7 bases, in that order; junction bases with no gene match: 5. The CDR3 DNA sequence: TGTGCCAGCAGCTTAATACTAGCGGGACGGGAGCAGTACTTC. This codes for CASSLILAGREQYF.

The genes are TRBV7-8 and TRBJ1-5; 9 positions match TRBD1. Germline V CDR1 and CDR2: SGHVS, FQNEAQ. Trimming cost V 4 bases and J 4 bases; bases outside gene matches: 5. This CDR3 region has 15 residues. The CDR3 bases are TGTGCCAGCAGCTGGGGACAGGGATTAAATCAGCCCCAGCATTTT. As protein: CASSWGQGLNQPQHF. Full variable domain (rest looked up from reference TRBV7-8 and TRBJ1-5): GAGVSQSPRYKVAKRGQDVALRCDPISGHVSLFWYQQALGQGPEFLTYFQNEAQLDKSGLPSDRFFAERPEGSVSTLKIQRTQQEDSAVYLCASSWGQGLNQPQHFGDGTRLSIL.

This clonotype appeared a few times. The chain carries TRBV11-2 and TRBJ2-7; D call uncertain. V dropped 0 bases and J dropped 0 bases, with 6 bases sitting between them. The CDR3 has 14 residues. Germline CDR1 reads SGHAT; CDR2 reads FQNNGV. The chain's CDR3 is CASSLDSDSYEQYF. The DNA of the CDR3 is TGTGCCAGCAGCTTAGATTCGGACTCCTACGAGCAGTACTTC. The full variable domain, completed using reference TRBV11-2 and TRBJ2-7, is EAGVAQSPRYKIIEKRQSVAFWCNPISGHATLYWYQQILGQGPKLLIQFQNNGVVDDSQLPKDRFSAERLKGVDSTLKIQPAKLEDSAVYLCASSLDSDSYEQYFGPGTRLTVT.

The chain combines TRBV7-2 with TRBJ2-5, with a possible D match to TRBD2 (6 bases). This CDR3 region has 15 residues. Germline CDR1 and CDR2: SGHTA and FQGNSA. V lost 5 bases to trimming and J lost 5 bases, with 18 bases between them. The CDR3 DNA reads TGTGCCAGCAGCCCCGGGACTCAACGTTGGGAGACCCAGTACTTC. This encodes CASSPGTQRWETQYF. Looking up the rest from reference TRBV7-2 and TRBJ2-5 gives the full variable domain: GAGVSQSPSNKVTEKGKDVELRCDPISGHTALYWYRQSLGQGLEFLIYFQGNSAPDKSGLPSDRFSAERTGGSVSTLTIQRTQQEDSAVYLCASSPGTQRWETQYFGPGTRLLVL.

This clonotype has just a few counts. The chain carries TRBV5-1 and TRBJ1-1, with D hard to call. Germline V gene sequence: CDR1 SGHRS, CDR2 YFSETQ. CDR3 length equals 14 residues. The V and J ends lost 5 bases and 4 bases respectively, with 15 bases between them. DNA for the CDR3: TGCGCCAGCAGAGAGGGATTCTCGACCACTGAAGCTTTCTTT. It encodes CASREGFSTTEAFF.

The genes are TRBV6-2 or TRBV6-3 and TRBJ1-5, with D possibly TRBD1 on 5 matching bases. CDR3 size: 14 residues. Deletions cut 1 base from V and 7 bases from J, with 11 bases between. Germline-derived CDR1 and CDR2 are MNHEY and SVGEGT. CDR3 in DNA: TGTGCCAGCAGTTACTGGGACCCACTACAGCCCCAGCATTTT. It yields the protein CASSYWDPLQPQHF.

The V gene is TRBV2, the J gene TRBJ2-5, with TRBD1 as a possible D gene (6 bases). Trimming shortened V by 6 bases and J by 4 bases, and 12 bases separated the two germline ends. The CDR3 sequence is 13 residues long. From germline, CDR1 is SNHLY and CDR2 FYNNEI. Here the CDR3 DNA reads TGTGCCAGCAGCTTTGGACAGATAGAGACCCAGTACTTC. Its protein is CASSFGQIETQYF.

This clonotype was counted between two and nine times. DNA of the CDR3: TGTGCTAGTGGTTTGATCGGGGGAGACGAGCAGTACTTC. Protein sequence: CASGLIGGDEQYF. This rearrangement joins TRBV12-5 to TRBJ2-7, with a tentative D call TRBD2 (6 bases). V was clipped by 2 bases and J by 5 bases, with 10 bases between them. Germline CDR1 and CDR2: LGHNT and FRNRAP. CDR3 length: 13 residues.

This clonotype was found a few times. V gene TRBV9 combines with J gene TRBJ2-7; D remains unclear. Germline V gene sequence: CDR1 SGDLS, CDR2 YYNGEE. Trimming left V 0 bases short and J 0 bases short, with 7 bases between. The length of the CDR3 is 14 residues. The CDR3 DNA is TGTGCCAGCAGCGTAGAACCCCACTCCTACGAGCAGTACTTC. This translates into CASSVEPHSYEQYF.

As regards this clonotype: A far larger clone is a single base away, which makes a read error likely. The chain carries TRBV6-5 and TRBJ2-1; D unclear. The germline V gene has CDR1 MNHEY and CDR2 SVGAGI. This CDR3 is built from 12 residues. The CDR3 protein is CASSLLGNEQSF. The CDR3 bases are TGTGCCAGCAGTTTGTTGGGGAATGAGCAGTCCTTC.

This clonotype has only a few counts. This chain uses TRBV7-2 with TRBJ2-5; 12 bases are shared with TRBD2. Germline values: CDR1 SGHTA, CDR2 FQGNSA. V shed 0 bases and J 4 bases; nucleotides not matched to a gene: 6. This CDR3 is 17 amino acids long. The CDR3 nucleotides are TGTGCCAGCAGCTTAGCGGCTAGCGGGGGGGCCCGAGAGACCCAGTACTTC. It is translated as CASSLAASGGARETQYF.

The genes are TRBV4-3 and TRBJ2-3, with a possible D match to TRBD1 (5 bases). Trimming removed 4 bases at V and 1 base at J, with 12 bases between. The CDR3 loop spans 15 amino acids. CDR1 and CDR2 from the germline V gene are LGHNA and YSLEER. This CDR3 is CASSLDNLGTDTQYF. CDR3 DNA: TGCGCCAGCAGCCTGGACAACTTGGGCACAGATACGCAGTATTTT.

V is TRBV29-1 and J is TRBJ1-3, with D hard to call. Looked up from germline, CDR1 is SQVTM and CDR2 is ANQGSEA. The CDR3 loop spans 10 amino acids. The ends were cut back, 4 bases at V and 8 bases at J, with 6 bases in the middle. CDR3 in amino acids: CSVGLDTIYF. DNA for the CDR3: TGCAGCGTTGGGTTGGACACCATATATTTT. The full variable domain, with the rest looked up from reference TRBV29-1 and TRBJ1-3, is SAVISQKPSRDICQRGTSLTIQCQVDSQVTMMFWYRQQPGQSLTLIATANQGSEATYESGFVIDKFPISRPNLTFSTLTVSNMSPEDSSIYLCSVGLDTIYFGEGSWLTVV.

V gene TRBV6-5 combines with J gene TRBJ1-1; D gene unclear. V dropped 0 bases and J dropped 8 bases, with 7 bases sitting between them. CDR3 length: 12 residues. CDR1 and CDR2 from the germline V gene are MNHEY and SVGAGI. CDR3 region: CASSYSRSEAFF. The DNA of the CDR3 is TGTGCCAGCAGTTACTCCCGATCGGAAGCTTTCTTT.

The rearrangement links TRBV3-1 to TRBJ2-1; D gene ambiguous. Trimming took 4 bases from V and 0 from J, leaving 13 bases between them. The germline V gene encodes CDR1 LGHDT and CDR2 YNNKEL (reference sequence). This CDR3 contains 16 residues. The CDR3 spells CASSPLESSSYNEQFF. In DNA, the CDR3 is TGTGCCAGCAGCCCCCTGGAGAGTAGCTCCTACAATGAGCAGTTCTTC.

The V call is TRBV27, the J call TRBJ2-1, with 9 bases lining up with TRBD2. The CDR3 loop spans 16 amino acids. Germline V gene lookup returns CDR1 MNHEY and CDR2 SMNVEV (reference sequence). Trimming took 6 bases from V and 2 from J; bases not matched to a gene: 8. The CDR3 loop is CASSYLAGDAYNEQFF. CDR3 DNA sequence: TGTGCCAGCAGCTATTTAGCGGGAGACGCCTACAATGAGCAGTTCTTC.

The CDR3 sequence is CASSRDTPGIGEQYF. The CDR3, as DNA: TGTGCCAGCAGCCGGGATACCCCAGGTATAGGGGAGCAGTACTTC. V usage is TRBV7-2 and J usage is TRBJ2-7; D perhaps matches TRBD2 (5 bases). The CDR3 runs 15 residues. The germline V gene encodes CDR1 SGHTA and CDR2 FQGNSA. Deletions cut 5 bases from V and 7 bases from J, with 21 bases between.

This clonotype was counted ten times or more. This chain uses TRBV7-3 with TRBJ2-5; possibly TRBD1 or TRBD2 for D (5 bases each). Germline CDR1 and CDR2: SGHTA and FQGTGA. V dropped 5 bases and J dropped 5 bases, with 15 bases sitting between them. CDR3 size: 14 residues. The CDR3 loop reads CASSPRDQRETQYF. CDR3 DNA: TGTGCCAGCAGCCCACGGGACCAAAGGGAGACCCAGTACTTC.

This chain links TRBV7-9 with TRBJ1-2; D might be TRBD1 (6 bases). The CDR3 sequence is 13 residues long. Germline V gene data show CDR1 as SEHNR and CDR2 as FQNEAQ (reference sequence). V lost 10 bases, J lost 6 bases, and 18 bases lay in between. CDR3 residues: CATRENGGHGYTF. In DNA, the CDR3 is TGTGCCACGCGCGAAAATGGGGGGCATGGCTACACCTTC.